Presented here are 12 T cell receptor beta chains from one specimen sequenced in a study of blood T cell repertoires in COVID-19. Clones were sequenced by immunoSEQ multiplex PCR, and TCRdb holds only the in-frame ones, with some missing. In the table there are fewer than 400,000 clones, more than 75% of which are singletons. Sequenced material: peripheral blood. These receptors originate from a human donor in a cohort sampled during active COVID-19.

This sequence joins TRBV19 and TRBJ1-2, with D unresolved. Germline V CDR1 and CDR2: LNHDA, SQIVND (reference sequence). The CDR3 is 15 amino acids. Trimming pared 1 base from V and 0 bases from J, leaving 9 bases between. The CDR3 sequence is CASSIGSPTNYGYTF. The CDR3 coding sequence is TGTGCCAGTAGTATAGGGAGCCCGACTAACTATGGCTACACCTTC.

CDR3 sequence (DNA): TGTGCCAGCAGCCACGGGGTGTCTGGGGCCAACGTCCTGACTTTC. Protein: CASSHGVSGANVLTF. The chain links TRBV14 to TRBJ2-6; the D gene is possibly TRBD2 (5 bases). CDR1 is SGHDN and CDR2 is FVKESK in the germline V gene. The CDR3 is 15 amino acids. The germline V and J ends were trimmed by 3 bases and 1 base, with 7 bases remaining between them. The variable domain in full, completed from reference TRBV14 and TRBJ2-6, reads EAGVTQFPSHSVIEKGQTVTLRCDPISGHDNLYWYRRVMGKEIKFLLHFVKESKQDESGMPNNRFLAERTGGTYSTLKVQPAELEDSGVYFCASSHGVSGANVLTFGAGSRLTVL.

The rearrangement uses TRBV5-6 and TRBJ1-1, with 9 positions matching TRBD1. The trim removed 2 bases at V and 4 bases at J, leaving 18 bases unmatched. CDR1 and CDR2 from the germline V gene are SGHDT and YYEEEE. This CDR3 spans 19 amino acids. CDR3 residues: CASSFSGQGFRDSSTEAFF. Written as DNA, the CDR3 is TGTGCCAGCAGCTTTTCTGGACAGGGGTTTCGAGATTCGAGCACTGAAGCTTTCTTT.

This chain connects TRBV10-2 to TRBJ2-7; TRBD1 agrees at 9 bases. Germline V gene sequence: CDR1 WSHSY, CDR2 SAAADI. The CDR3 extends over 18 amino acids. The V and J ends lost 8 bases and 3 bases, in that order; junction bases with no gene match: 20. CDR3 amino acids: CASQNRDRVDLNFYEQYF. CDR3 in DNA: TGCGCCAGCCAAAACCGGGACAGGGTTGACCTCAACTTCTACGAGCAGTACTTC.

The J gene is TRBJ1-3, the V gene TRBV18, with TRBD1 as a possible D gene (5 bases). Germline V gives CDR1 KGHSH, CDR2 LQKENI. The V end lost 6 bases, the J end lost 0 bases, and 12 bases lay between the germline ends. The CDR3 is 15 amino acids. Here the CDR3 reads CASSQDRRSGNTIYF. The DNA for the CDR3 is TGTGCCAGCTCTCAAGACAGACGCTCTGGAAACACCATATATTTT.

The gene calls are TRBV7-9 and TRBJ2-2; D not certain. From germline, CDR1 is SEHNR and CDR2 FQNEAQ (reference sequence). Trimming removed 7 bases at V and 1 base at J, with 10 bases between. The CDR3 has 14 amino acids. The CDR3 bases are TGTGCCAGCACGGTATCTGTGAACACCGGGGAGCTGTTTTTT. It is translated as CASTVSVNTGELFF.

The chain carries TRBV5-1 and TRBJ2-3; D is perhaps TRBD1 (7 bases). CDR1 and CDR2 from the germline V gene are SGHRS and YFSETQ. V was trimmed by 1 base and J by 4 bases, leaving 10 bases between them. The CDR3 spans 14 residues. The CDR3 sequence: CASSLTGEADTQYF. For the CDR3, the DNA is TGCGCCAGCAGCTTGACAGGGGAGGCAGATACGCAGTATTTT.

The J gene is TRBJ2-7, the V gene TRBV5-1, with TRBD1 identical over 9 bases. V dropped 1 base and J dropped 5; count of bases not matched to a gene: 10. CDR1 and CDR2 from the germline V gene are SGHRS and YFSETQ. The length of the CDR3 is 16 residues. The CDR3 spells CASSLSGGTGIDEQYF. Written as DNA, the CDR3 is TGCGCCAGCAGCTTGTCCGGCGGGACAGGGATCGACGAGCAGTACTTC.

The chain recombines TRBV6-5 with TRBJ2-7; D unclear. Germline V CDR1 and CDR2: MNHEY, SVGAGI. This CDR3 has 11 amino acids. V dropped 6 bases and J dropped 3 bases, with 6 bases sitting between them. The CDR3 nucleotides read TGTGCCAGCAGCGAGAGCTACGAGCAGTACTTC. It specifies CASSESYEQYF.

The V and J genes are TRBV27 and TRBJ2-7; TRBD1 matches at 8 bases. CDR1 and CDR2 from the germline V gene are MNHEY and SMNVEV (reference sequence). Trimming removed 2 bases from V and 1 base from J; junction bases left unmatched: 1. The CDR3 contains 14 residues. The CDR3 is CASSLTGGSYEQYF. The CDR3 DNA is TGTGCCAGCAGTTTAACAGGGGGATCCTACGAGCAGTACTTC.

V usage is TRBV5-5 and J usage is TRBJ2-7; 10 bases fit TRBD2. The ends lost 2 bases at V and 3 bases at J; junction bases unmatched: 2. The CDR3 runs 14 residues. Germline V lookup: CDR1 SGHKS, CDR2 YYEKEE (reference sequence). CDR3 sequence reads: CASSLGLAVYEQYF. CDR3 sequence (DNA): TGTGCCAGCAGCTTAGGACTAGCGGTCTACGAGCAGTACTTC.

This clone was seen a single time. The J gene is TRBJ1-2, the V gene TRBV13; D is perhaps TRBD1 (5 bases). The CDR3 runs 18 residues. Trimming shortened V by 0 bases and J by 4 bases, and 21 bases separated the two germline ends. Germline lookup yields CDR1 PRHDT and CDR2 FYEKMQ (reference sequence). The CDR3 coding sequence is TGTGCCAGCAGCTTAGGCCGGTATCCAGGGCGATCTACCTATGGCTACACCTTC. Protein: CASSLGRYPGRSTYGYTF.